These 13 T cell receptor beta chains originate from one sample sequenced in a study of T cells after yellow fever vaccination. TCRdb recomputed calls from the 5' RACE reads with MiXCR, one row per CDR3 protein. The top ten hold 14% to 15% of the sample, which has hundreds of thousands of distinct CDR3 sequences, more than 9% seen once. Source: PBMCs, taken on the day of the yellow fever booster vaccination. These receptors were collected from a man aged 25-45 years who received the YFV17D yellow fever vaccine.

Only a few counts were recorded for this clonotype. V and J are TRBV5-1 and TRBJ2-1, with D maybe TRBD1 (5 bases). Trimming took 4 bases from V and 7 from J, leaving 15 bases between them. This CDR3 is 14 amino acids long. Germline V gene lookup returns CDR1 SGHRS and CDR2 YFSETQ. CDR3 amino acids: CASSPRASTNEQFF. CDR3 DNA sequence: TGCGCCAGCAGCCCCAGGGCGTCTACAAATGAGCAGTTCTTC.

The chain couples TRBV12-3 or TRBV12-4 to TRBJ1-4; no clear D. The CDR3 has 11 amino acids. V was pared by 6 bases and J by 7 bases, with 6 bases between. In DNA, the CDR3 is TGTGCCAGCAGGGTGGGTGAAAAACTGTTTTTT. The encoded protein is CASRVGEKLFF.

This clonotype has at least ten counts. This chain links TRBV9 with TRBJ2-5; 11 bases are shared with TRBD2. This CDR3 is built from 16 residues. Losses at the gene ends were 3 bases for V and 4 bases for J; bases not matched to a gene: 8. Germline V gene data show CDR1 as SGDLS and CDR2 as YYNGEE. This chain's CDR3 is CASSARLAGNGETQYF. The DNA of the CDR3 is TGTGCCAGCAGCGCCCGACTAGCGGGAAACGGAGAGACCCAGTACTTC.

In this sample, this clonotype turned up a few times. The J gene is TRBJ2-3, the V gene TRBV7-9; D unclear. The CDR3 sequence is 12 residues long. Germline V gene lookup returns CDR1 SEHNR and CDR2 FQNEAQ (reference sequence). Trimming took off 6 bases at V and 0 bases at J, with 4 bases between the two ends. The CDR3 nucleotides are TGTGCCAGCAGACACAGCACAGATACGCAGTATTTT. Amino acid sequence: CASRHSTDTQYF.

This clonotype was recorded a few times. The V call is TRBV30, the J call TRBJ2-2; D is unresolved. V was pared by 4 bases and J by 2 bases, with 5 bases between. The V gene's germline CDR1 is GTSNPN and CDR2 SVGIG (reference sequence). This CDR3 is 12 amino acids long. CDR3 residues: CAWNGNTGELFF. The DNA for the CDR3 is TGTGCCTGGAACGGAAACACCGGGGAGCTGTTTTTT.

The rearrangement joins TRBV11-2 to TRBJ1-1, with D hard to call. There are 16 residues in the CDR3. Germline CDR1 and CDR2: SGHAT and FQNNGV. V was shortened by 0 bases and J by 3 bases, with 14 bases between the two germline ends. The DNA for the CDR3 is TGTGCCAGCAGCTTAGACGATAGGGTACTATACACTGAAGCTTTCTTT. Encoded protein: CASSLDDRVLYTEAFF.

The chain carries TRBV7-2 and TRBJ2-1, with 7 nucleotides matching TRBD1. Germline V gives CDR1 SGHTA, CDR2 FQGNSA. This CDR3 spans 13 amino acids. With V trimmed by 5 bases and J by 6 bases, 4 bases remained unmatched. The CDR3 DNA reads TGTGCCAGCAGCCGACAGGGATCCAATGAGCAGTTCTTC. It is translated as CASSRQGSNEQFF.

This clonotype appeared many times. This sequence joins TRBV24-1 and TRBJ2-5; D call uncertain. Trimming left V 3 bases short and J 4 bases short, with 2 bases between. The CDR3 covers 11 residues. Germline CDR1 reads KGHDR; CDR2 reads SFDVKD. CDR3 DNA sequence: TGTGCCACCAGTGATGCAGAGACCCAGTACTTC. Its translation is CATSDAETQYF.

J is TRBJ2-1 and V is TRBV24-1; D gene unclear. The germline CDR1 and CDR2 sequences are KGHDR and SFDVKD. The CDR3 is 13 amino acids. Trimming cost V 0 bases and J 8 bases, with 7 bases left between them. CDR3: CATSDLQGYEQFF. The CDR3 coding sequence is TGTGCCACCAGTGATTTGCAAGGGTATGAGCAGTTCTTC.

This clonotype was recorded a few times. V gene TRBV7-9 combines with J gene TRBJ2-7; no clear D gene. There are 14 residues in the CDR3. CDR1 is SEHNR and CDR2 is FQNEAQ in the germline V gene (reference sequence). V was pared by 1 base and J by 3 bases, with 10 bases between. The CDR3 DNA reads as TGTGCCAGCAGCTTAGGGCCAGTTTACTACGAGCAGTACTTC. Amino acid sequence: CASSLGPVYYEQYF.

The genes are TRBV5-1 and TRBJ1-1; the match to TRBD1 covers 8 bases. Germline CDR1 is SGHRS and CDR2 is YFSETQ. The trim removed 4 bases at V and 3 bases at J, leaving 5 bases unmatched. The CDR3 length is 14 residues. The CDR3 DNA sequence: TGCGCCAGCAGCCAGGGACAGGAGTACACTGAAGCTTTCTTT. Residues: CASSQGQEYTEAFF.

V and J are TRBV20-1 and TRBJ2-1, with TRBD2 matching over 9 bases. V lost 1 base, J lost 5 bases, and 3 bases stayed unmatched. Germline-derived CDR1 and CDR2 are DFQATT and SNEGSKA (reference sequence). The CDR3 spans 14 residues. CDR3 sequence reads: CSARVSGRNNEQFF. The CDR3 DNA reads as TGCAGTGCTAGAGTGAGCGGGAGGAACAATGAGCAGTTCTTC.

On this clonotype itself: One junction end does not reproduce the germline sequence, and a read error may be involved. The genes are TRBV27 and TRBJ2-3; no clear D. The CDR3 loop spans 8 amino acids. Germline V gives CDR1 MNHEY, CDR2 SMNVEV (reference sequence). CDR3 sequence reads: CDRDTQYF. Here the CDR3 DNA reads TGCGACCGAGATACGCAGTATTTT.